The 30 T cell receptor beta chains presented below share a single source sample, sequenced in a study of blood T cell repertoires in COVID-19. Method: immunoSEQ multiplex PCR; TCRdb's copy keeps in-frame clones and lacks some. The sample lists tens of thousands of clones; roughly 84% were seen once. Material: peripheral blood. Receptor source: a woman in her 70s with acute or convalescent COVID-19.

This clone was seen a single time. V is TRBV6-6 and J is TRBJ2-3; 8 bases match TRBD2. This CDR3 region has 15 residues. V shed 10 bases, J shed 2 bases, and the junction held 11 bases outside the gene matches. Germline lookup yields CDR1 MNHNY and CDR2 SVGAGI (reference sequence). CDR3 in DNA: TGTGCCACCAACCCCCAGCGGGGGTCCACAGATACGCAGTATTTT. Amino acids: CATNPQRGSTDTQYF.

Comment on this clone: At one of its ends the junction is not consistent with the germline gene, which may arise from a read error. This chain connects TRBV5-4 to TRBJ1-2, with 8 bases aligning to TRBD1. Per the germline V gene, CDR1 is SGHNT and CDR2 is YYREEE (reference sequence). The CDR3 loop spans 12 amino acids. CDR3 nucleotides: TGTGCCAGCAGCTTCAACCAGGGGGCTGTGTTATTC. Its protein product is CASSFNQGAVLF.

This chain joins TRBV9 and TRBJ2-1, with TRBD2 identical over 10 bases. After removal of 0 bases from V and 9 bases from J, the junction contained 9 bases not matched to a gene. Germline assignment: CDR1 SGDLS and CDR2 YYNGEE. This CDR3 has 16 amino acids. This CDR3 reads CASSVGPSGRRGEQFF. DNA for the CDR3: TGTGCCAGCAGCGTAGGCCCTAGCGGGAGACGGGGTGAGCAGTTCTTC.

This chain connects TRBV5-1 to TRBJ1-1; tentatively, D is TRBD1 (6 bases). This CDR3 contains 16 residues. CDR1 and CDR2 from the germline V gene are SGHRS and YFSETQ. The germline V and J ends were trimmed by 0 bases and 8 bases, with 20 bases remaining between them. The CDR3 reads CASSLGKDSRFWEAFF. The DNA of the CDR3 is TGCGCCAGCAGCTTGGGCAAGGACAGTCGATTTTGGGAAGCTTTCTTT.

The rearrangement links TRBV27 to TRBJ1-4; TRBD1 aligns across 7 bases. V lost 8 bases to trimming and J lost 4 bases; unmatched junction nucleotides: 7. CDR3 length: 14 amino acids. Germline CDR1 MNHEY, CDR2 SMNVEV (reference sequence). Here the CDR3 DNA reads TGTGCCAGCGGTCAGGACAGGAATAATGAAAAACTGTTTTTT. As protein: CASGQDRNNEKLFF.

The chain recombines TRBV6-4 with TRBJ2-2; 7 positions match TRBD1. CDR1 is MRHNA, CDR2 SNTAGT, per germline. Trimming took 2 bases from V and 4 from J; bases not matched to a gene: 4. This CDR3 has 15 amino acids. CDR3 DNA: TGTGCCAGCAGTGACCGGGCAGGGGGCACCGGGGAGCTGTTTTTT. It yields the protein CASSDRAGGTGELFF.

The rearrangement uses TRBV15 and TRBJ1-1; D is ambiguous. The germline V gene has CDR1 LNHNV and CDR2 YYDKDF (reference sequence). V was trimmed by 0 bases and J by 6 bases, leaving 8 bases between them. The CDR3 is 13 amino acids. This CDR3 reads CATSRDGLPEAFF. DNA of the CDR3: TGTGCCACCAGCAGAGACGGACTGCCTGAAGCTTTCTTT.

The chain couples TRBV10-3 to TRBJ2-7, with 11 nucleotides matching TRBD1. Germline CDR1 reads ENHRY; CDR2 reads SYGVKD. The CDR3 runs 13 residues. The junction had 2 bases not matched to a gene; V was cut back by 6 bases and J by 4 bases. This CDR3 reads CAIRGQGAYEQYV. The CDR3, as DNA: TGTGCCATCAGAGGACAGGGGGCGTACGAGCAGTACGTC.

This sequence joins TRBV29-1 and TRBJ2-3; tentatively, D is TRBD1 (5 bases). V was trimmed by 3 bases and J by 2 bases, leaving 12 bases between them. Germline CDR1 SQVTM, CDR2 ANQGSEA. This CDR3 has 14 amino acids. The CDR3 nucleotides read TGCAGCGTTGACTTGGGGCTGGTCACAGATACGCAGTATTTT. Residues: CSVDLGLVTDTQYF.

The chain recombines TRBV29-1 with TRBJ2-2; TRBD1 matches at 11 bases. The CDR3 spans 15 residues. Trimming at V came to 6 bases and at J to 0 bases, leaving 3 bases not matched to a gene. Germline V gene sequence: CDR1 SQVTM, CDR2 ANQGSEA. The CDR3 coding sequence is TGCAGCGTCTGGGACAGGGGGACGAACACCGGGGAGCTGTTTTTT. Amino acids: CSVWDRGTNTGELFF.

This sequence joins TRBV18 and TRBJ2-2; D possibly corresponds to TRBD2 (5 bases). Trimming stripped 3 bases from V and 5 bases from J, with 13 bases between. CDR3 length: 15 amino acids. Per germline, CDR1 KGHSH and CDR2 LQKENI. CDR3 protein: CASSPRGPLTGELFF. CDR3 coding DNA: TGTGCCAGCTCACCGAGAGGGCCACTGACCGGGGAGCTGTTTTTT.

Concerning this clone itself: The germline gene is not matched at one end of the junction; a read error may be the cause. This chain links TRBV11-2 with TRBJ1-5, with a possible D match to TRBD1 (5 bases). CDR3 length: 13 amino acids. The germline V gene has CDR1 SGHAT and CDR2 FQNNGV. In DNA, the CDR3 is TGTGCCGGCAGCTTCGCCCAGGGTCAGCCCCAGCATTTT. It translates to CAGSFAQGQPQHF.

This clone was observed a few times. This chain connects TRBV11-2 to TRBJ2-1; 7 bases match TRBD2. The CDR3 extends over 16 amino acids. Germline V CDR1 and CDR2: SGHAT, FQNNGV. The V segment lost 1 base and the J segment 4 bases; nucleotides outside the gene matches: 7. CDR3 region: CASSLVRTRRYNEQFF. CDR3 nucleotide sequence: TGTGCCAGCAGCTTAGTAAGGACTAGAAGATACAATGAGCAGTTCTTC.

J is TRBJ1-3 and V is TRBV4-1; 7 nucleotides agree with TRBD1. After removal of 5 bases from V and 2 bases from J, the junction contained 6 bases not matched to a gene. The germline CDR1 and CDR2 sequences are MGHRA and YSYEKL. The CDR3 is made up of 15 amino acids. DNA of the CDR3: TGCGCCAGCAGCTCCCGGACAGGCACTGGAAACACCATATATTTT. Its translation is CASSSRTGTGNTIYF.

The chain carries TRBV9 and TRBJ2-1; 7 bases line up with TRBD1. Losses at the gene ends were 2 bases for V and 2 bases for J; bases not matched to a gene: 7. The CDR3 extends over 16 amino acids. From germline, CDR1 is SGDLS and CDR2 YYNGEE. CDR3 protein: CASSVQGVPPYNEQFF. The CDR3 DNA is TGTGCCAGCAGCGTCCAGGGGGTCCCACCCTACAATGAGCAGTTCTTC.

Of note for this clone: An end of the junction differs from the germline gene, which may be a read error. The chain recombines TRBV7-8 with TRBJ1-2, with 7 bases that match TRBD1. In germline, CDR1 is SGHVS, CDR2 FQNEAQ. The CDR3 extends over 9 amino acids. The CDR3 is CASSPRQGF. The CDR3 DNA is TGTGCCAGCAGCCCCAGACAGGGCTTC.

The chain carries TRBV11-2 and TRBJ1-5, with unresolved D. Germline V lookup: CDR1 SGHAT, CDR2 FQNNGV. The CDR3 covers 13 residues. The V end was cut by 3 bases, the J end by 6 bases, with 9 bases between. CDR3 amino acids: CASSFSRSQPQHF. The CDR3 nucleotides are TGTGCCAGCAGCTTTTCTAGGAGTCAGCCCCAGCATTTT.

This clone has just one count. V and J are TRBV5-1 and TRBJ2-3; TRBD1 agrees at 7 bases. V dropped 0 bases and J dropped 8; count of bases not matched to a gene: 6. This CDR3 contains 14 residues. Germline CDR1 SGHRS, CDR2 YFSETQ. CDR3 DNA: TGCGCCAGCAGCTTGGGGGACAGCCGCCCTACGCAGTATTTT. It encodes CASSLGDSRPTQYF.

The rearrangement joins TRBV10-2 to TRBJ2-3; D is perhaps TRBD1 (5 bases). Germline values: CDR1 WSHSY, CDR2 SAAADI. This CDR3 spans 15 amino acids. V was cut by 3 bases and J by 0 bases, with 10 bases left in between. Here the CDR3 DNA reads TGCGCCAGCAGTGAAGATCAGGGTAGCACAGATACGCAGTATTTT. Protein sequence: CASSEDQGSTDTQYF.

The rearrangement joins TRBV21-1 to TRBJ1-1; TRBD1, as called in the table, went unchecked against the DNA. TRBV21-1 is classified as a pseudogene. This CDR3 is 15 amino acids long. In nucleotides, the CDR3 is TGTGCCAGCAGCACTGGACAGGGGGGTAACACTGAAGCTTTCTTT. Translated, it gives CASSTGQGGNTEAFF.

This clone was counted a single time. V gene TRBV28 combines with J gene TRBJ2-7, with D maybe TRBD2 (5 bases). The CDR3 sequence is 16 residues long. Trimming took 3 bases from V and 0 from J, leaving 15 bases between them. CDR1 is MDHEN, CDR2 SYDVKM, per germline. In nucleotides, the CDR3 is TGTGCCAGCAGTTTTGCCAGGACGGGAAGCTCCTACGAGCAGTACGTC. Its translation: CASSFARTGSSYEQYV.

The chain combines TRBV19 with TRBJ2-5, with TRBD2 matching over 13 bases. The V gene's germline CDR1 is LNHDA and CDR2 SQIVND (reference sequence). The V and J ends lost 9 bases and 5 bases, in that order; junction bases with no gene match: 9. The CDR3 extends over 15 amino acids. DNA of the CDR3: TGTGCCAGCCAAACTAGCGGGGGGGCCGGGGAGACCCAGTACTTC. It yields the protein CASQTSGGAGETQYF.

The gene calls are TRBV24-1 and TRBJ1-1; no clear D gene. The CDR3 loop spans 13 amino acids. The ends were cut back, 3 bases at V and 5 bases at J, with 9 bases in the middle. The germline gives CDR1 KGHDR, CDR2 SFDVKD. The CDR3 protein is CATSDGLGTEAFF. In DNA form, the CDR3 reads TGTGCCACCAGTGATGGACTTGGGACTGAAGCTTTCTTT.

This clone was observed once. This chain links TRBV6-5 with TRBJ1-1; D is unresolved. Trimming pared 7 bases from V and 3 bases from J, leaving 15 bases between. CDR3 length: 14 amino acids. CDR1 MNHEY and CDR2 SVGAGI come from the germline V gene. CDR3 in amino acids: CASIPTREYTEAFF. The CDR3 DNA is TGTGCCAGCATCCCTACTAGGGAATACACTGAAGCTTTCTTT.

The J gene is TRBJ2-3, the V gene TRBV6-5, with TRBD1 matching 9 bases. Trimming took 4 bases from V and 3 from J; bases not matched to a gene: 2. Germline-derived CDR1 and CDR2 are MNHEY and SVGAGI. The CDR3 has 14 amino acids. Written as DNA, the CDR3 is TGTGCCAGCAGTTGGGGACAGGGAACAGATACGCAGTATTTT. Translated: CASSWGQGTDTQYF.

Here the CDR3 DNA reads TGTGCCAGCAGTTATGTCAACAATCAGCCCCAGCATTTT. It is translated as CASSYVNNQPQHF. V gene TRBV6-2 or TRBV6-3 combines with J gene TRBJ1-5; D unresolved. This CDR3 has 13 residues. V was cut by 3 bases and J by 3 bases, with 6 bases left in between. Germline values: CDR1 MNHEY, CDR2 SVGEGT.

The table lists this clone with a count of one. The rearrangement uses TRBV18 and TRBJ1-2; D gene unclear. The V and J ends lost 2 bases and 4 bases respectively, with 14 bases between them. The CDR3 is made up of 15 amino acids. Germline values: CDR1 KGHSH, CDR2 LQKENI. The CDR3 nucleotides read TGTGCCAGCTCACCAACGGCCGAGCGGGCCTATGGCTACACCTTC. Translating gives CASSPTAERAYGYTF. The full variable domain, rest sourced from reference TRBV18 and TRBJ1-2, is NAGVMQNPRHLVRRRGQEARLRCSPMKGHSHVYWYRQLPEEGLKFMVYLQKENIIDESGMPKERFSAEFPKEGPSILRIQQVVRGDSAAYFCASSPTAERAYGYTFGSGTRLTVV.

This chain uses TRBV15 with TRBJ2-5, with 8 bases fitting TRBD1. Per germline, CDR1 LNHNV and CDR2 YYDKDF (reference sequence). V lost 0 bases to trimming and J lost 5 bases; unmatched junction nucleotides: 5. The CDR3 runs 15 residues. In DNA, the CDR3 is TGTGCCACCAGCAGAGACAGGGGGCCGGAGGAGACCCAGTACTTC. As protein: CATSRDRGPEETQYF.

The chain joins TRBV2 to TRBJ1-2; 10 bases are shared with TRBD1. The V gene's germline CDR1 is SNHLY and CDR2 FYNNEI. The CDR3 length is 14 residues. V was pared by 8 bases and J by 9 bases, with 12 bases of the junction left unmatched. CDR3 in DNA: TGTGCCAGCCCCAAGGACAGGGGGGAATTGAGCTACACCTTC. Protein: CASPKDRGELSYTF.

The chain combines TRBV9 with TRBJ2-2, with D maybe TRBD1 (6 bases). Germline CDR1 reads SGDLS; CDR2 reads YYNGEE. This CDR3 comprises 15 residues. Trimming shortened V by 4 bases and J by 3 bases, and 13 bases separated the two germline ends. The CDR3 DNA reads TGTGCCAGCAGCCCAGGGGTCTCATACACCGGGGAGCTGTTTTTT. Amino acid sequence: CASSPGVSYTGELFF.